A selection of T cell receptor beta chains follows, all from one sample in a study of cytomegalovirus exposure and HLA in healthy donors. TCRdb keeps only in-frame clones here, not all; method: immunoSEQ multiplex PCR. The profile shows approximately 130,000 clones, 70% to 80% of them singletons. Source material: PBMCs. These receptors were obtained from a human donor in good health. The CDR3 runs from the conserved cysteine through the conserved F or W. D genes are given only for firm matches. Not every row has a clone size; where given, it reads once, few, many or a size class.

V	size	J	D	DNA	CDR3
TRBV19	NA	TRBJ2-7	TRBD1	TGTGCCAGTAATCGACAGGGAAGGTCCTACGAGCAGTACTTC	CASNRQGRSYEQYF
TRBV6-6	NA	TRBJ2-7	NA	TGTGCCAGCAGCCGCGGCCCACAGGACTCCTACGAGCAGTACTTC	CASSRGPQDSYEQYF
TRBV6-1	NA	TRBJ1-2	NA	TGTGCCAGCAGAGCCTCGAAGGCGACTTATGGCTACACCTTC	CASRASKATYGYTF
TRBV9	NA	TRBJ2-2	NA	TGTGCCAGCAGCGTAGAATCGACCGGGGAGCTGTTTTTT	CASSVESTGELFF
TRBV10-3	NA	TRBJ1-2	TRBD1	TGTGCCATCACCGTGGACAGGGACTATGGCTACACCTTC	CAITVDRDYGYTF
TRBV5-1	NA	TRBJ1-4	NA	TGCGCCAGCAGCCGTGGTGGGGGGGCGCAGAGTGAAAAACTGTTTTTT	CASSRGGGAQSEKLFF
TRBV18	NA	TRBJ1-5	TRBD1	TGTGCCAGCTCACTCCGGGACAGGGTGGAGCAGCCCCAGCATTTT	CASSLRDRVEQPQHF
TRBV19	NA	TRBJ1-1	NA	TGTGCCAGCCAAATACGGGGGTTCACTGAAGCTTTCTTT	CASQIRGFTEAFF
TRBV5-6	NA	TRBJ1-4	TRBD1	TGTGCCAGCAGCCAGGACAGGGGTGAAAAACTGTTTTTT	CASSQDRGEKLFF
TRBV5-6	once	TRBJ2-2	TRBD1	TGTGCCAGCAGCTTGGACAGGGGTAGAACCGGGGAGCTGTTTTTT	CASSLDRGRTGELFF
TRBV5-4	NA	TRBJ1-1	NA	TGTGCCAGCAGCCCTCGGGGGGGCACAGGGTCGAACACTGAAGCTTTCTTT	CASSPRGGTGSNTEAFF
TRBV5-1	NA	TRBJ2-5	TRBD2	TGCGCCAGCAGCCCTATCGGGACTAGCGGACCTTCGAAGACCCAGTACTTC	CASSPIGTSGPSKTQYF
TRBV30	NA	TRBJ1-2	TRBD1	TGTGCCTGGACCACCCCGGGACAGGGGTATGGCTACACCTTC	CAWTTPGQGYGYTF
TRBV11-3	NA	TRBJ2-7	TRBD1	TGTGCCAGCAGCCTTAGGGGCAGGGGGAGATCGGGGGAGCAGTACTTC	CASSLRGRGRSGEQYF
TRBV5-8	NA	TRBJ2-1	NA	TGTGCCAGCAGCGCTCTTACCGCGCTGGCGGGGAATACAAGGTACAATGAGCAGTTCTTC	CASSALTALAGNTRYNEQFF
TRBV4-2	NA	TRBJ1-2	TRBD1	TGTGCCAGCAGCCACCCGGGACAGGGATCGGGCGGCTACACCTTC	CASSHPGQGSGGYTF
TRBV7-9	NA	TRBJ1-2	NA	TGTGCCAGCAGCTCAGAGACCAGGGATGGCTACACCTTC	CASSSETRDGYTF
TRBV4-2	NA	TRBJ1-2	NA	TGTGCCAGCAGCCAAGGCACAGGGAACTATGGCTACACCTTC	CASSQGTGNYGYTF
TRBV5-1	NA	TRBJ2-3	TRBD1	TGCGCCAGCAGCCTAGACGGACAGGGTAGTGCAGATACGCAGTATTTT	CASSLDGQGSADTQYF
TRBV28	few	TRBJ2-2	TRBD2	TGTGCCAGCAGTTTTAGGGCGTCGGGAGGGAGGCCTAACACCGGGGAGCTGTTTTTT	CASSFRASGGRPNTGELFF
TRBV5-6	few	TRBJ2-7	TRBD1	TGTGCCAGCAGCTTGGACGTAAGGACAGGGCGAAAGTCCTTC	CASSLDVRTGRKSF
TRBV4-1	NA	TRBJ2-1	NA	TGCGCCAGCAGCCAAGGGCTTGGCTCCTACAATGAGCAGTTCTTC	CASSQGLGSYNEQFF